This T cell receptor beta chain was found in a study of T-cell reconstitution after alpha-beta-depleted transplantation in children. Preparation of the TCRbeta library was carried out with unique molecular identifiers. A single record per CDR3 protein comes from TCRdb applying MiXCR to the PCR reads. The data show 250,000 to 350,000 distinct CDR3 sequences, roughly 9.5% seen once. This CDR3 has 13 residues. V was pared by 2 bases and J by 8 bases, with 10 bases between. The receptor comes from a human donor who donated a stem cell graft to a child with SCID. This chain connects TRBV12-3 or TRBV12-4 to TRBJ2-1; D unresolved. Sequenced material: PBMCs from the stem cell graft donor, taken from the stem cell graft. The DNA of the CDR3 is TGTGCCAGCAGTTTACTGGGTAACCATGAGCAGTTCTTC. This codes for CASSLLGNHEQFF.